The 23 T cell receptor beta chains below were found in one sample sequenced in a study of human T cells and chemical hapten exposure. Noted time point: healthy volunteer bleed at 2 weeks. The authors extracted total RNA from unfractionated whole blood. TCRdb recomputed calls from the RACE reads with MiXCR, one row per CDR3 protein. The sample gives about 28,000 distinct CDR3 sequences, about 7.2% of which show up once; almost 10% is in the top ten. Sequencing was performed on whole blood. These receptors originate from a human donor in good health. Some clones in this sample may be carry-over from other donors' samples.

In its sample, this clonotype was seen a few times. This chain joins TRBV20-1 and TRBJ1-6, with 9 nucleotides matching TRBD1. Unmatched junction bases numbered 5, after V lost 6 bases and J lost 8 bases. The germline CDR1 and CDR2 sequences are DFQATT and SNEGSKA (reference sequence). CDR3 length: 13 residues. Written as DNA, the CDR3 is TGCAGTGCGCCTGGACAGGGGTATTCACCCCTCCACTTT. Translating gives CSAPGQGYSPLHF.

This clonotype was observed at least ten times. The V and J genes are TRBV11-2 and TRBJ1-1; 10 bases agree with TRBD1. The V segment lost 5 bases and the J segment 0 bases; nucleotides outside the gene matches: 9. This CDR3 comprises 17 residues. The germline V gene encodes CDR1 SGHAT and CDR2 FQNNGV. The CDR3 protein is CASSPLRGQGMNTEAFF. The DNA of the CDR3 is TGTGCCAGCAGCCCCCTTAGGGGACAGGGGATGAACACTGAAGCTTTCTTT.

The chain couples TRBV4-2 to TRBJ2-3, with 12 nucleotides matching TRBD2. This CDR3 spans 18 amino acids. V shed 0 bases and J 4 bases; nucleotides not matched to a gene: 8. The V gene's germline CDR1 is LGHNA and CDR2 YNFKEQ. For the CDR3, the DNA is TGTGCCAGCAGCCAAGATGGGAGGACTAGCGGGGTGGCAGATACGCAGTATTTT. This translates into CASSQDGRTSGVADTQYF.

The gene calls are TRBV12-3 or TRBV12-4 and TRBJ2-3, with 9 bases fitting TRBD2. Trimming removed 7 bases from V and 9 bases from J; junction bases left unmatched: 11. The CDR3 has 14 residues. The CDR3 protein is CASIRLAEGRTQYF. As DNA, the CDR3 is TGTGCCAGCATCCGACTAGCGGAGGGGAGGACGCAGTATTTT.

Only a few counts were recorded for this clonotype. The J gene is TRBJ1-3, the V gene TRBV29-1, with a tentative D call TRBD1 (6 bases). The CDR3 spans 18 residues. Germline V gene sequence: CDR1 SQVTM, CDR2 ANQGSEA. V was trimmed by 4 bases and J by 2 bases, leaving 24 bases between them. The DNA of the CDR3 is TGCAGCGTTGTTTCCTCCCCCTACCAGGGGCAAGCTGGAAACACCATATATTTT. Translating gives CSVVSSPYQGQAGNTIYF.

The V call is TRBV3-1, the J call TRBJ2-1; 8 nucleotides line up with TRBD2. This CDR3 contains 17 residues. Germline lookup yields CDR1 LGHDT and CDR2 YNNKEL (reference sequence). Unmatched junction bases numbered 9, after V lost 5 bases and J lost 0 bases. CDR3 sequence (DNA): TGTGCCAGCAGCATTCGGACTAGCAGGAACTCCTACAATGAGCAGTTCTTC. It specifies CASSIRTSRNSYNEQFF.

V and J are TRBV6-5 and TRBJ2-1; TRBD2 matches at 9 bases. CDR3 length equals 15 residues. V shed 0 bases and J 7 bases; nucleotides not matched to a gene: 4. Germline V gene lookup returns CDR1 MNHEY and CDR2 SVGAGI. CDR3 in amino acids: CASSYSLAGINEQFF. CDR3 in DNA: TGTGCCAGCAGTTACTCTCTAGCGGGGATAAATGAGCAGTTCTTC.

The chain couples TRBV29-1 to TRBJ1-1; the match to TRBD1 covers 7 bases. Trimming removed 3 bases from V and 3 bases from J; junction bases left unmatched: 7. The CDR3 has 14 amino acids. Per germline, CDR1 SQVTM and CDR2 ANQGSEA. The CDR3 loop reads CSVDAGTVYTEAFF. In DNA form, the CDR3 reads TGCAGCGTTGACGCCGGGACAGTATACACTGAAGCTTTCTTT.

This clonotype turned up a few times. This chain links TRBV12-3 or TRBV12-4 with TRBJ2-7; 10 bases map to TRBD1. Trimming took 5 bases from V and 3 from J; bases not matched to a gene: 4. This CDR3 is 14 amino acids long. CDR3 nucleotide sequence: TGTGCCAGCAGTCCGACAGGGGGCGTCTACGAGCAGTACTTC. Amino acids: CASSPTGGVYEQYF.

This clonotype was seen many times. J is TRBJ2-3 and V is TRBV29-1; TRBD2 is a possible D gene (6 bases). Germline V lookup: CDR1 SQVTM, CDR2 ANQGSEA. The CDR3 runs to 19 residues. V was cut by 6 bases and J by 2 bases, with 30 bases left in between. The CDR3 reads CSVAESWDSPEGHTDTQYF. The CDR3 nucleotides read TGCAGCGTCGCCGAATCCTGGGACTCCCCGGAGGGGCACACAGATACGCAGTATTTT.

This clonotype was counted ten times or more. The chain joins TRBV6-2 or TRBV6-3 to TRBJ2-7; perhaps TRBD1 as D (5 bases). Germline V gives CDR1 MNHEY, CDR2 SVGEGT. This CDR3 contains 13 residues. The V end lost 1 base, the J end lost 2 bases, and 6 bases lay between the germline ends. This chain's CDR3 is CASSYWGTYEQYF. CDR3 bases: TGTGCCAGCAGTTACTGGGGCACCTACGAGCAGTACTTC.

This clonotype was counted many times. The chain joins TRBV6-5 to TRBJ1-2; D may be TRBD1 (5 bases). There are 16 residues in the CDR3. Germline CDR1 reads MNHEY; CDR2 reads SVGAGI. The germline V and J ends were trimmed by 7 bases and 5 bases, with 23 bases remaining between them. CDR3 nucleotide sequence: TGTGCCAGCATCCGAGCAGGGAGCCCAGAGGAGTATGGCTACACCTTC. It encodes CASIRAGSPEEYGYTF.

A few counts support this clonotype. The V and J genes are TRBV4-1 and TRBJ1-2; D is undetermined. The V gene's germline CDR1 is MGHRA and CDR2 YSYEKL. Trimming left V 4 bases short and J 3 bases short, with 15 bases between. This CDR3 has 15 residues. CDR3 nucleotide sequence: TGCGCCAGCAGCCGCGAAACCTCCGGAGACTATGGCTACACCTTC. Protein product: CASSRETSGDYGYTF.

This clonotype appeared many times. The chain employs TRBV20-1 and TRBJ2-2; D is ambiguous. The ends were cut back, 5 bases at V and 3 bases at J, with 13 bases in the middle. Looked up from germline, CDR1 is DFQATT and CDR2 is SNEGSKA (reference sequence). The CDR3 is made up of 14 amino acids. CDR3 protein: CSAPAYKDTGELFF. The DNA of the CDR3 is TGCAGTGCTCCGGCATACAAGGACACCGGGGAGCTGTTTTTT.

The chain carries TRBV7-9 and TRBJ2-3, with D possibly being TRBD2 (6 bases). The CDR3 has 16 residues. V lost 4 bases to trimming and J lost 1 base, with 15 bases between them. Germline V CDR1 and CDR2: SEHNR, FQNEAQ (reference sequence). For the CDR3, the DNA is TGTGCCAGCAGCTCGGGGGTTTCAAGGGGCACAGATACGCAGTATTTT. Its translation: CASSSGVSRGTDTQYF.

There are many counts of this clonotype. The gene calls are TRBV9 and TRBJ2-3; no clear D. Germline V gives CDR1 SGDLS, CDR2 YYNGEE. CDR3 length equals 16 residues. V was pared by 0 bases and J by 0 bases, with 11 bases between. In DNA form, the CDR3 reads TGTGCCAGCAGCGTAGGGGCATATATTAGCACAGATACGCAGTATTTT. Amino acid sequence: CASSVGAYISTDTQYF.

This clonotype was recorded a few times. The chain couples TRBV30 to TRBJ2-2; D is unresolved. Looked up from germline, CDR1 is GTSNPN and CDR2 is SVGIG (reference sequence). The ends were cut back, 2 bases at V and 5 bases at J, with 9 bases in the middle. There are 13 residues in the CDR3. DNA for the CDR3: TGTGCCTGGAGTCCGAGCTTGACCGGGGAGCTGTTTTTT. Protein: CAWSPSLTGELFF. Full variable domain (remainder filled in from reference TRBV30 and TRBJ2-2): SQTIHQWPATLVQPVGSPLSLECTVEGTSNPNLYWYRQAAGRGLQLLFYSVGIGQISSEVPQNLSASRPQDRQFILSSKKLLLSDSGFYLCAWSPSLTGELFFGEGSRLTVL.

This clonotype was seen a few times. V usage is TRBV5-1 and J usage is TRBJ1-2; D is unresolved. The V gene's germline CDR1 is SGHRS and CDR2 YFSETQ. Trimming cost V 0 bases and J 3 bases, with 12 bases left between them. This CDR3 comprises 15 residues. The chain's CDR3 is CASSLGGIGDYGYTF. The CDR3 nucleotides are TGCGCCAGCAGCTTGGGCGGCATAGGTGACTATGGCTACACCTTC.

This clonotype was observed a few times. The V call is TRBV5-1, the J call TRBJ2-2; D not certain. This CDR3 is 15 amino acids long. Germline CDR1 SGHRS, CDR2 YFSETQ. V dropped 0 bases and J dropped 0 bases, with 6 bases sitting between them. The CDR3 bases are TGCGCCAGCAGCTTGGCCCTAGCGAACACCGGGGAGCTGTTTTTT. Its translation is CASSLALANTGELFF.

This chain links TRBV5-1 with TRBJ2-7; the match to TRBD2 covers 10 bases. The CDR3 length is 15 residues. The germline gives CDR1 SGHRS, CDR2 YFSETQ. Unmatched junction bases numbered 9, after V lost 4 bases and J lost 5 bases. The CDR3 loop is CASSAAGLAAHEQYF. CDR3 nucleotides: TGCGCCAGCAGCGCGGCCGGACTAGCGGCCCACGAGCAGTACTTC.

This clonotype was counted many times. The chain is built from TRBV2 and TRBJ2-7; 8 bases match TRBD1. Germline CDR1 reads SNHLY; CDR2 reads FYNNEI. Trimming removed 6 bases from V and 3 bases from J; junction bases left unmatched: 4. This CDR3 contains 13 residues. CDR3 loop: CASRGTGLYEQYF. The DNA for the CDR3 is TGTGCCAGCAGAGGGACAGGCCTCTACGAGCAGTACTTC. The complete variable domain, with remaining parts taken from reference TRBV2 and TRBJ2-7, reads EPEVTQTPSHQVTQMGQEVILRCVPISNHLYFYWYRQILGQKVEFLVSFYNNEISEKSEIFDDQFSVERPDGSNFTLKIRSTKLEDSAMYFCASRGTGLYEQYFGPGTRLTVT.

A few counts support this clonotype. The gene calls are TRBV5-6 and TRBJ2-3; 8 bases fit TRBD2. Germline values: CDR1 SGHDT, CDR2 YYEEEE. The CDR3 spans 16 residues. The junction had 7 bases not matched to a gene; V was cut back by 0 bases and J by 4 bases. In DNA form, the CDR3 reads TGTGCCAGCAGCTTGGGATCCGGGGGGGGGCCAGATACGCAGTATTTT. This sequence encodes CASSLGSGGGPDTQYF.

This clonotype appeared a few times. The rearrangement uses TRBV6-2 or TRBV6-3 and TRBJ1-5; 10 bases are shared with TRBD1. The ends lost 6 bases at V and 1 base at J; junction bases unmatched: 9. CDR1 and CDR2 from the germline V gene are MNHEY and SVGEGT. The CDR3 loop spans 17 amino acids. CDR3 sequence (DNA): TGTGCCAGCAGCCGACAGGGGGCCCATTTCAGCAATCAGCCCCAGCATTTT. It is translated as CASSRQGAHFSNQPQHF.